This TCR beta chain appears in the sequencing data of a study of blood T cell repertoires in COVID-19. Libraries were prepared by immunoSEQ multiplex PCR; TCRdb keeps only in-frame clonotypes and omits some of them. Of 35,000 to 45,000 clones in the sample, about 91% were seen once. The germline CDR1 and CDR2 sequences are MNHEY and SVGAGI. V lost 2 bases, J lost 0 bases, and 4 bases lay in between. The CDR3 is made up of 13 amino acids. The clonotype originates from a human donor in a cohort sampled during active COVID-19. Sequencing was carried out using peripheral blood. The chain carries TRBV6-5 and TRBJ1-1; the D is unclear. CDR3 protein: CASSYEVNTEAFF. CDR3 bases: TGTGCCAGCAGTTACGAGGTGAACACTGAAGCTTTCTTT.